The 14 T cell receptor beta chains listed next were all sequenced from one sample in a study of CD8 T cells in ankylosing spondylitis. Study outcomes and limitations: There was a TCR beta motif, made of eight highly homologous variants, that appeared characteristic of ankylosing spondylitis blood.

Antigens for these TCRs are unknown. TCRdb called the 5' RACE reads again in MiXCR, with one record for every CDR3 protein. The sample includes fewer than 500,000 distinct CDR3 sequences, more than 25% seen only once; the top ten take 0.89%. The sequencing sample was made of blood, either unsorted or a sorted T cell fraction (not recorded which). These receptors came from a male donor with ankylosing spondylitis.

CDR3 in amino acids: CASSFGTGMVGTGELFF. In DNA, the CDR3 is TGCGCCAGCAGCTTCGGGACAGGGATGGTAGGCACCGGGGAGCTGTTTTTT. The V gene is TRBV5-1, the J gene TRBJ2-2, with 9 nucleotides matching TRBD1. Germline V gene sequence: CDR1 SGHRS, CDR2 YFSETQ. The CDR3 is 17 amino acids. After removal of 2 bases from V and 4 bases from J, the junction contained 9 bases not matched to a gene.

This clonotype turned up a few times. The chain recombines TRBV20-1 with TRBJ2-7, with D perhaps matching TRBD1 or TRBD2 (5 bases each). Germline CDR1 and CDR2: DFQATT and SNEGSKA (reference sequence). Trimming stripped 8 bases from V and 0 bases from J, with 11 bases between. The CDR3 runs to 12 residues. CDR3 DNA sequence: TGCAGTTTCTTGAGGGGCTCCTACGAGCAGTACTTC. Encoded protein: CSFLRGSYEQYF.

As regards this clonotype: A much larger clone is a single base away; this may be a read error. The chain uses TRBV14 and TRBJ2-1; the match to TRBD2 covers 14 bases. CDR3 length: 18 amino acids. Germline V gives CDR1 SGHDN, CDR2 FVKESK. V was pared by 4 bases and J by 12 bases, with 17 bases of the junction left unmatched. CDR3 protein: CASSPFRTSGRSESGQFF. CDR3 DNA: TGTGCCAGCAGCCCCTTTAGGACTAGCGGGAGGAGTGAGAGTGGGCAGTTCTTC.

As to this clonotype: The junction departs from the called germline gene at one end, perhaps through a read error. The chain couples TRBV29-1 to TRBJ1-1; no clear D. CDR3 length: 13 residues. The germline CDR1 and CDR2 sequences are SQVTM and ANQGSEA. CDR3 nucleotides: TGCAGCGGTGAAAAAGGGAAGAGGACTGAAGCTTTCTTT. Translation gives CSGEKGKRTEAFF.

This clonotype was counted only a few times. The V gene is TRBV7-8, the J gene TRBJ2-2, with D unresolved. Germline loops: CDR1 SGHVS, CDR2 FQNEAQ. The CDR3 contains 16 residues. Trimming pared 1 base from V and 7 bases from J, leaving 16 bases between. The CDR3 DNA is TGTGCCAGCAGCTTAGGCCCGGACCAGCTAGGCGGGGAGCTGTTTTTT. This encodes CASSLGPDQLGGELFF.

The V call is TRBV10-3, the J call TRBJ1-5; D is unresolved. V shed 3 bases and J shed 0 bases, with 6 bases lying between them. Germline V CDR1 and CDR2: ENHRY, SYGVKD. This CDR3 is built from 14 residues. CDR3 in DNA: TGTGCCATCAGTGAAAGTCTTAGCAATCAGCCCCAGCATTTT. This translates into CAISESLSNQPQHF.

The table lists this clonotype with a few counts. The rearrangement links TRBV10-1 to TRBJ1-2, with no clear D. V gave up 0 bases and J gave up 0 bases, with 8 bases separating them. There are 15 residues in the CDR3. Looked up from germline, CDR1 is WNHNN and CDR2 is SYGVQD (reference sequence). The CDR3 nucleotides read TGCGCCAGCAGTGAGTCCGGGTTAGCTAACTATGGCTACACCTTC. It translates to CASSESGLANYGYTF.

This rearrangement joins TRBV3-1 to TRBJ2-3; no firm D call. Per germline, CDR1 LGHDT and CDR2 YNNKEL (reference sequence). Trimming removed 4 bases from V and 4 bases from J, with 12 bases in between. The CDR3 spans 14 residues. The DNA for the CDR3 is TGTGCCAGCAGCCGGCTTCCTAACCCAGATACGCAGTATTTT. This translates into CASSRLPNPDTQYF.

This clonotype was detected only a few times. The CDR3 region has the DNA TGTGCCAGCTCAGTACCCTTCGGGACGGGCCAAGACGGGACCCAGTACTTC. Residues: CASSVPFGTGQDGTQYF. V gene TRBV18 combines with J gene TRBJ2-5; possibly TRBD1 or TRBD2 for D (5 bases each). The V and J ends lost 5 bases and 7 bases respectively, with 26 bases between them. The germline CDR1 and CDR2 sequences are KGHSH and LQKENI. The CDR3 length is 17 residues.

V is TRBV7-2 and J is TRBJ2-5, with 10 bases that match TRBD2. The CDR3 length is 15 residues. Germline CDR1 reads SGHTA; CDR2 reads FQGNSA. The V and J ends lost 3 bases and 5 bases, in that order; junction bases with no gene match: 6. CDR3 sequence (DNA): TGTGCCAGCAGCTTTCTAGCGGGAGTTGTTGAGACCCAGTACTTC. Amino acid sequence: CASSFLAGVVETQYF.

This chain connects TRBV3-1 to TRBJ2-3; no reliable D call. The length of the CDR3 is 19 residues. CDR1 is LGHDT, CDR2 YNNKEL, per germline (reference sequence). Trimming removed 4 bases from V and 0 bases from J, with 23 bases in between. In DNA, the CDR3 is TGTGCCAGCAGCCTGGGGTTACAAGCCCTCAACCCTAGCACAGATACGCAGTATTTT. The encoded protein is CASSLGLQALNPSTDTQYF.

This CDR3 reads CAISESAGGATDTQYF. CDR3 sequence (DNA): TGTGCCATCAGTGAGAGTGCGGGAGGGGCGACAGATACGCAGTATTTT. This sequence joins TRBV10-3 and TRBJ2-3; 9 nucleotides agree with TRBD2. The CDR3 length is 16 residues. The V gene end was trimmed by 2 bases and the J gene end by 3 bases; junction bases not matched to a gene: 6. The V gene's germline CDR1 is ENHRY and CDR2 SYGVKD.

The chain uses TRBV15 and TRBJ2-1; TRBD2 matches at 9 bases. Looked up from germline, CDR1 is LNHNV and CDR2 is YYDKDF (reference sequence). After removal of 0 bases from V and 0 bases from J, the junction contained 6 bases not matched to a gene. The CDR3 runs 18 residues. The CDR3 sequence is CATSRDWAGGPSYNEQFF. CDR3 nucleotide sequence: TGTGCCACCAGCAGAGATTGGGCGGGAGGGCCCTCCTACAATGAGCAGTTCTTC.

This clonotype was recorded a few times. V gene TRBV20-1 combines with J gene TRBJ2-1; TRBD2 agrees at 11 bases. Germline values: CDR1 DFQATT, CDR2 SNEGSKA (reference sequence). The CDR3 runs to 17 residues. This chain's CDR3 is CTSGVWLAGGSVNEQFF. DNA of the CDR3: TGCACTTCGGGAGTTTGGCTAGCGGGAGGCAGTGTCAATGAGCAGTTCTTC.